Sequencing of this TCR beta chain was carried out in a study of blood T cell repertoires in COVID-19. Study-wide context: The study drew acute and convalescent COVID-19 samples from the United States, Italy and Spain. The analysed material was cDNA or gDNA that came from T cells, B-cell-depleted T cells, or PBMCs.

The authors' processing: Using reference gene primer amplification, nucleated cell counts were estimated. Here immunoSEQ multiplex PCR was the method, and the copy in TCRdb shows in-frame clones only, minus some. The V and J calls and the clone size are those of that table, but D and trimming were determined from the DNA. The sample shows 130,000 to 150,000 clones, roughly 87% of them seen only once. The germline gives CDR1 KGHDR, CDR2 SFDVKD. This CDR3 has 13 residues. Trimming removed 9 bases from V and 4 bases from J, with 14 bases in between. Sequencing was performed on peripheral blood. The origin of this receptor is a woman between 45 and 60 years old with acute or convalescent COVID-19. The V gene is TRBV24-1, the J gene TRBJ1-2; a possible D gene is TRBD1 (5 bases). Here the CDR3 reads CATAGRNLYGYTF. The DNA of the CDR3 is TGTGCCACCGCGGGACGGAACCTCTATGGCTACACCTTC.